The sequence of this TCR beta chain was determined in a study of beta chain features in type 1 diabetes. In the study overall: Cell yields, age and gender were similar between patients and healthy donors. Study conclusions and caveats: Type 1 diabetes patients had moderately but significantly shorter TCRB CDR3s in all four CD4+ subsets.

Sequencing targeted expressed TCRB transcripts, as all isolated RNA had been reverse transcribed. Libraries were prepared by immunoSEQ multiplex PCR; TCRdb keeps only in-frame clonotypes and omits some of them. The sample shows some 640,000 clones, roughly an eighth of them seen only once. This clone was seen a handful of times. What it binds is not known. The CDR3 spans 14 residues. V was pared by 1 base and J by 6 bases, with 12 bases between. Germline CDR1 reads SGHVS; CDR2 reads FQNEAQ. This clonotype originated in a man younger than 35 with type 1 diabetes. V gene TRBV7-8 combines with J gene TRBJ1-1; no clear D gene. The sequenced sample was naive CD4+ T cells from blood. CDR3 amino acids: CASSLGVLTPEAFF. As DNA, the CDR3 is TGTGCCAGCAGCTTAGGGGTCCTGACCCCTGAAGCTTTCTTT.